This T cell receptor (beta chain) was retrieved from a study of cytomegalovirus exposure and HLA in healthy donors. A remark on this clone: The antigen remains unidentified.

Study-level findings and limits: A later analysis found TCR association rates differed by HLA locus, highest for DRB1 and lowest for HLA-C. Rarity marked most TCR sequences, yet some public TCRs occurred in many donors. Researchers reportedly found TCR beta sequences accurately predicted most subjects' HLA-A and HLA-B alleles.

The germline V gene has CDR1 SQVTM and CDR2 ANQGSEA. The ends were cut back, 2 bases at V and 3 bases at J, with 16 bases in the middle. This CDR3 comprises 15 residues. PCR used 60 Vbeta primers and 13 Jbeta primers. TCRdb's table, derived via immunoSEQ multiplex PCR, lists solely in-frame clones and lacks some. Here the sample table reports some 160,000 clones. The origin of this receptor is a man younger than 40 in good health and CMV-seronegative. The V and J genes are TRBV29-1 and TRBJ1-1; D possibly corresponds to TRBD1 (5 bases). Specimen: PBMCs. The CDR3 here is CSVERRIQGYTEAFF. The CDR3, as DNA: TGCAGCGTTGAAAGAAGGATCCAGGGCTACACTGAAGCTTTCTTT.